These 27 T cell receptor beta chains were sequenced from one sample in a study of PD-1 blockade in mismatch repair-deficient tumors. Using immunoSEQ multiplex PCR, the repertoire was profiled, and TCRdb retains in-frame clones only, with some absent. This sample carries some 120,000 clones, 85% to 90% of them seen once, and the ten largest clones take over 9.5%. Source: peripheral blood, taken 70 to 72 weeks after starting pembrolizumab. Receptor source: an adult with mismatch repair-deficient cancer.

This clone was picked up a small number of times. V and J are TRBV27 and TRBJ2-7; a possible D gene is TRBD1 (5 bases). V was clipped by 5 bases and J by 2 bases, with 10 bases between them. The CDR3 length is 13 residues. Germline V gene sequence: CDR1 MNHEY, CDR2 SMNVEV (reference sequence). Here the CDR3 reads CASSMGRAYEQYF. The CDR3 nucleotides read TGTGCCAGCAGTATGGGCAGGGCCTACGAGCAGTACTTC.

V usage is TRBV9 and J usage is TRBJ1-1, with D perhaps matching TRBD1 (5 bases). CDR1 and CDR2 (germline): SGDLS, YYNGEE. V was trimmed by 0 bases and J by 2 bases, leaving 11 bases between them. The CDR3 sequence is 15 residues long. The CDR3 DNA follows: TGTGCCAGCAGCGTAGGATCCAGGGCCAACACTGAAGCTTTCTTT. It encodes CASSVGSRANTEAFF.

The CDR3 reads CASSITGLSGNTIYF. In DNA, the CDR3 is TGTGCCAGTAGTATAACAGGACTATCTGGAAACACCATATATTTT. This chain uses TRBV19 with TRBJ1-3; tentatively, D is TRBD1 (5 bases). The germline V gene has CDR1 LNHDA and CDR2 SQIVND (reference sequence). The germline V and J ends were trimmed by 2 bases and 1 base, with 9 bases remaining between them. The CDR3 extends over 15 amino acids.

The rearrangement links TRBV27 to TRBJ1-5, with 9 bases fitting TRBD1. Trimming cost V 4 bases and J 5 bases; bases outside gene matches: 6. From germline, CDR1 is MNHEY and CDR2 SMNVEV (reference sequence). The CDR3 sequence is 15 residues long. CDR3 sequence (DNA): TGTGCCAGCAGTTCTTACTACAGGGGGCATCAGCCCCAGCATTTT. Its translation is CASSSYYRGHQPQHF.

This sequence joins TRBV6-6 and TRBJ2-7; D gene ambiguous. The CDR3 contains 12 residues. Germline values: CDR1 MNHNY, CDR2 SVGAGI (reference sequence). V was pared by 2 bases and J by 3 bases, with 5 bases between. DNA for the CDR3: TGTGCCAGCAGTTACAACAGCTACGAGCAGTACTTC. It codes for CASSYNSYEQYF.

The chain joins TRBV7-9 to TRBJ2-3, with a possible D match to TRBD2 (6 bases). The V gene's germline CDR1 is SEHNR and CDR2 FQNEAQ (reference sequence). V gave up 5 bases and J gave up 2 bases, with 17 bases separating them. This CDR3 has 16 amino acids. The CDR3 here is CASSTRHRRDTDTQYF. The DNA for the CDR3 is TGTGCCAGCAGCACTCGACACCGGAGGGACACAGATACGCAGTATTTT.

This chain connects TRBV30 to TRBJ1-5, with 8 bases lining up with TRBD1. From germline, CDR1 is GTSNPN and CDR2 SVGIG (reference sequence). With V trimmed by 0 bases and J by 7 bases, 5 bases remained unmatched. The CDR3 covers 14 residues. The CDR3 sequence: CAWSVGDRGQPQHF. CDR3 nucleotide sequence: TGTGCCTGGAGTGTGGGTGACAGGGGCCAGCCCCAGCATTTT. The full variable domain, in which reference TRBV30 and TRBJ1-5 provide the parts outside the CDR3, is SQTIHQWPATLVQPVGSPLSLECTVEGTSNPNLYWYRQAAGRGLQLLFYSVGIGQISSEVPQNLSASRPQDRQFILSSKKLLLSDSGFYLCAWSVGDRGQPQHFGDGTRLSIL.

V and J are TRBV29-1 and TRBJ2-5, with 8 nucleotides matching TRBD1. The CDR3 contains 13 residues. Trimming took 3 bases from V and 5 from J; bases not matched to a gene: 5. Germline lookup yields CDR1 SQVTM and CDR2 ANQGSEA. This CDR3 is CSVEAGGWETQYF. CDR3 nucleotide sequence: TGCAGCGTTGAGGCAGGGGGCTGGGAGACCCAGTACTTC. The whole variable domain, remainder taken from reference TRBV29-1 and TRBJ2-5, is SAVISQKPSRDICQRGTSLTIQCQVDSQVTMMFWYRQQPGQSLTLIATANQGSEATYESGFVIDKFPISRPNLTFSTLTVSNMSPEDSSIYLCSVEAGGWETQYFGPGTRLLVL.

This sequence joins TRBV29-1 and TRBJ2-7; 8 bases are shared with TRBD2. This CDR3 has 14 residues. The V and J ends lost 7 bases and 0 bases, in that order; junction bases with no gene match: 8. The V gene's germline CDR1 is SQVTM and CDR2 ANQGSEA. CDR3 sequence reads: CSAGGAGSSYEQYF. The CDR3, as DNA: TGCAGCGCCGGGGGGGCGGGAAGCTCCTACGAGCAGTACTTC.

V and J are TRBV27 and TRBJ2-7; 11 nucleotides agree with TRBD2. CDR1 and CDR2 from the germline V gene are MNHEY and SMNVEV (reference sequence). V was clipped by 4 bases and J by 7 bases; unmatched bases: 9. The CDR3 is 15 amino acids. CDR3 DNA: TGTGCCAGCAGTTGGCGAGGACTAGCGGGTGATGAGCAGTACTTC. Translating it yields CASSWRGLAGDEQYF.

The J gene is TRBJ2-3, the V gene TRBV2; 11 positions agree with TRBD1. Per the germline V gene, CDR1 is SNHLY and CDR2 is FYNNEI. Losses at the gene ends were 4 bases for V and 5 bases for J; bases not matched to a gene: 17. The CDR3 extends over 19 amino acids. The CDR3 loop is CASSGPGQGAKRGLDTQYF. DNA for the CDR3: TGTGCCAGCAGTGGACCTGGACAGGGGGCTAAACGGGGCCTAGATACGCAGTATTTT.

V and J are TRBV7-9 and TRBJ2-2; D remains unclear. This CDR3 is built from 13 residues. CDR1 SEHNR and CDR2 FQNEAQ come from the germline V gene (reference sequence). The V end lost 2 bases, the J end lost 6 bases, and 7 bases lay between the germline ends. CDR3 sequence: CASSLSDAGELFF. The CDR3 bases are TGTGCCAGCAGCTTATCTGACGCCGGGGAGCTGTTTTTT.

The gene calls are TRBV7-2 and TRBJ2-7; D is possibly TRBD1 or TRBD2 (5 bases each). The CDR3 loop spans 14 amino acids. V shed 2 bases and J shed 5 bases, with 13 bases lying between them. CDR1 and CDR2 (germline): SGHTA, FQGNSA. The CDR3 is CASSLPGPRNEQYF. The CDR3 coding sequence is TGTGCCAGCAGCTTACCGGGACCCCGTAACGAGCAGTACTTC.

The genes are TRBV27 and TRBJ2-3, with D maybe TRBD1 (5 bases). The germline CDR1 and CDR2 sequences are MNHEY and SMNVEV (reference sequence). The CDR3 extends over 15 amino acids. Trimming took 2 bases from V and 0 from J, leaving 9 bases between them. The CDR3 DNA reads as TGTGCCAGCAGTTTAGGGGCCACTAGCACAGATACGCAGTATTTT. Translation: CASSLGATSTDTQYF.

The chain has TRBV7-9 and TRBJ2-2, with a possible D match to TRBD2 (5 bases). CDR1 and CDR2 (germline): SEHNR, FQNEAQ (reference sequence). This CDR3 region has 16 residues. V gave up 2 bases and J gave up 0 bases, with 10 bases separating them. Written as DNA, the CDR3 is TGTGCCAGCAGCTTACCGGGGAACGCGAACACCGGGGAGCTGTTTTTT. Residues: CASSLPGNANTGELFF.

This chain joins TRBV30 and TRBJ1-2; TRBD1 matches 12 bases. Germline CDR1 and CDR2: GTSNPN and SVGIG (reference sequence). V lost 4 bases to trimming and J lost 5 bases; unmatched junction nucleotides: 5. The CDR3 spans 14 residues. In nucleotides, the CDR3 is TGTGCCTGGACGGGACAGGGGGCCTTTTATGGCTACACCTTC. Translated, it gives CAWTGQGAFYGYTF.

This chain links TRBV7-9 with TRBJ2-7; D might be TRBD1 (6 bases). Germline CDR1 SEHNR, CDR2 FQNEAQ (reference sequence). Trimming removed 8 bases at V and 2 bases at J, with 16 bases between. CDR3 length: 14 residues. The CDR3 coding sequence is TGTGCCAGCGGCTCCGGGACACTTCCCTACGAGCAGTACTTC. This gives the protein CASGSGTLPYEQYF.

This clone was detected a few times. This sequence joins TRBV7-9 and TRBJ2-7; no firm D call. Germline CDR1 reads SEHNR; CDR2 reads FQNEAQ (reference sequence). V lost 0 bases to trimming and J lost 5 bases, with 2 bases between them. The CDR3 consists of 11 residues. CDR3 protein: CASSLADEQYF. The DNA for the CDR3 is TGTGCCAGCAGCTTAGCGGACGAGCAGTACTTC.

This clone was seen a handful of times. The gene calls are TRBV5-5 and TRBJ2-7; 11 bases align to TRBD1. Germline CDR1 SGHKS, CDR2 YYEKEE (reference sequence). J gave up 9 bases and V 5 bases, and 7 bases lay outside the gene matches. This CDR3 has 13 amino acids. The CDR3 spells CASRRTGGGRQYF. The DNA for the CDR3 is TGTGCCAGCAGGCGGACAGGGGGCGGGCGGCAGTACTTC.

V gene TRBV4-3 combines with J gene TRBJ2-5, with 13 nucleotides matching TRBD2. Germline loops: CDR1 LGHNA, CDR2 YSLEER. The CDR3 extends over 15 amino acids. V lost 4 bases, J lost 4 bases, and 3 bases stayed unmatched. CDR3 in DNA: TGCGCCAGCAGCCGGACTAGCGGGAGAGGAGAGACCCAGTACTTC. Residues: CASSRTSGRGETQYF.

This chain uses TRBV5-1 with TRBJ2-6; D ambiguous. CDR1 SGHRS and CDR2 YFSETQ come from the germline V gene. The CDR3 spans 15 residues. Trimming left V 0 bases short and J 0 bases short, with 4 bases between. In DNA form, the CDR3 reads TGCGCCAGCAGCTTGGGGCCCTCTGGGGCCAACGTCCTGACTTTC. The encoded protein is CASSLGPSGANVLTF.

The chain recombines TRBV9 with TRBJ2-1, with a possible D match to TRBD2 (6 bases). CDR1 SGDLS and CDR2 YYNGEE come from the germline V gene. The V end lost 2 bases, the J end lost 6 bases, and 15 bases lay between the germline ends. The CDR3 runs to 15 residues. The CDR3 here is CASSVRPAGFNEQFF. CDR3 nucleotide sequence: TGTGCCAGCAGCGTTCGCCCAGCGGGTTTCAATGAGCAGTTCTTC.

J is TRBJ2-3 and V is TRBV9, with 8 bases identical to TRBD2. With 0 bases clipped from V and 5 bases from J, the junction kept 5 bases outside the gene matches. Germline V gene data show CDR1 as SGDLS and CDR2 as YYNGEE. CDR3 length: 15 amino acids. The CDR3 bases are TGTGCCAGCAGCGTAGGGGCGGGAGGAAGAGATACGCAGTATTTT. Its translation is CASSVGAGGRDTQYF.

V gene TRBV28 combines with J gene TRBJ2-7; D unresolved. Germline values: CDR1 MDHEN, CDR2 SYDVKM. V was pared by 1 base and J by 2 bases, with 18 bases between. The CDR3 covers 17 residues. The CDR3 is CASSLSLLTRVPYEQYF. For the CDR3, the DNA is TGTGCCAGCAGTTTATCTCTCCTTACCCGGGTCCCCTACGAGCAGTACTTC.

The chain has TRBV10-2 and TRBJ2-7; TRBD2 matches 7 bases. Germline V CDR1 and CDR2: WSHSY, SAAADI. The V and J ends lost 10 bases and 0 bases, in that order; junction bases with no gene match: 12. This CDR3 contains 15 residues. In DNA, the CDR3 is TGCGCCACCCTGGGGGGGGAGGCCGACTCCTACGAGCAGTACTTC. This translates into CATLGGEADSYEQYF.

V gene TRBV9 combines with J gene TRBJ2-7; 9 bases agree with TRBD1. CDR1 SGDLS and CDR2 YYNGEE come from the germline V gene. The length of the CDR3 is 15 residues. J lost 3 bases, V lost 3 bases, and 7 bases had no gene match. In DNA, the CDR3 is TGTGCCAGCAGCGGCGGGACAGGGAGGAACTACGAGCAGTACTTC. It encodes CASSGGTGRNYEQYF. The full variable domain, rest sourced from reference TRBV9 and TRBJ2-7, is DSGVTQTPKHLITATGQRVTLRCSPRSGDLSVYWYQQSLDQGLQFLIQYYNGEERAKGNILERFSAQQFPDLHSELNLSSLELGDSALYFCASSGGTGRNYEQYFGPGTRLTVT.

The CDR3 nucleotides are TGTGCCAGCAGGGAATGGGCGGGATCTATAGTTGAGCAGTTCTTC. Its translation: CASREWAGSIVEQFF. The rearrangement joins TRBV28 to TRBJ2-1; a weak D match, TRBD2 (6 bases). The germline V gene has CDR1 MDHEN and CDR2 SYDVKM. This CDR3 region has 15 residues. V lost 6 bases and J 9 bases, leaving 21 bases between the germline ends. The full variable domain, with the rest looked up from reference TRBV28 and TRBJ2-1, is DVKVTQSSRYLVKRTGEKVFLECVQDMDHENMFWYRQDPGLGLRLIYFSYDVKMKEKGDIPEGYSVSREKKERFSLILESASTNQTSMYLCASREWAGSIVEQFFGPGTRLTVL.